A selection of T cell receptor beta chains follows, all from one sample in a study of T cell responses to AZD1222 COVID-19 vaccine. Sequencing used immunoSEQ multiplex PCR; TCRdb keeps in-frame clones, though not all of them. This sample has tens of thousands of clones, with more than 85% found just once. Sequenced here: peripheral blood, sampled 28 days after the second AZD1222 dose. These receptors all stem from an adult who received the AZD1222 COVID-19 vaccine. Both conserved end residues are part of each CDR3. The D gene is left open where the match is weak. A clone size is listed for some rows: how often the clone was seen (once, few, many), or a class if it is expanded.

TRBJ1-1	NA	NA	TRBV11-2	CASSLGHSNTEAFF	TGTGCCAGCAGCTTAGGACATTCGAACACTGAAGCTTTCTTT
TRBJ1-1	NA	NA	TRBV4-1	CASRLDRTNTEAFF	TGCGCCAGCAGACTCGACAGGACGAACACTGAAGCTTTCTTT
TRBJ2-1	NA	NA	TRBV27	CASSLYQQGPNEQFF	TGTGCCAGCAGTTTATATCAGCAGGGGCCTAATGAGCAGTTCTTC
TRBJ1-4	NA	NA	TRBV19	CASSIGRRPNEKLFF	TGTGCCAGTAGTATAGGCCGGCGACCTAATGAAAAACTGTTTTTT
TRBJ1-2	NA	TRBD1	TRBV6-1	CASSEGPGQGAANYGYTF	TGTGCCAGCAGTGAAGGGCCGGGACAGGGGGCAGCTAACTATGGCTACACCTTC
TRBJ2-3	NA	NA	TRBV14	CASSQGISTDTQYF	TGTGCCAGCAGCCAAGGAATAAGCACAGATACGCAGTATTTT
TRBJ1-4	NA	NA	TRBV6-5	CASRPQGFYEKLFF	TGTGCCAGCAGACCCCAGGGTTTCTATGAAAAACTGTTTTTT
TRBJ1-1	NA	NA	TRBV5-1	CASSSSGSPGEAFF	TGCGCCAGCAGCTCCTCCGGGTCTCCGGGAGAAGCTTTCTTT
TRBJ2-7	NA	TRBD1	TRBV13	CASSLRDREVSVGEQYF	TGTGCCAGCAGCTTAAGGGACAGGGAGGTTTCGGTAGGCGAGCAGTACTTC
TRBJ2-5	NA	TRBD2	TRBV5-1	CASSWALAAHQETQYF	TGCGCCAGCAGCTGGGCCCTAGCGGCCCACCAAGAGACCCAGTACTTC
TRBJ2-7	NA	TRBD2	TRBV5-1	CASSTTGLAKYEQYF	TGCGCCAGCAGCACTACGGGACTAGCGAAATACGAGCAGTACTTC
TRBJ1-6	NA	NA	TRBV18	CASSPPQQNSPLHF	TGTGCCAGCTCACCCCCCCAACAAAATTCACCCCTCCACTTT
TRBJ2-5	few	TRBD2	TRBV5-1	CASSLSGNQETQYF	TGCGCCAGCAGCCTTAGCGGGAACCAAGAGACCCAGTACTTC
TRBJ1-5	NA	NA	TRBV23-1	CASSPIEAYQPQHF	TGCGCCAGCAGTCCCATCGAGGCCTATCAGCCCCAGCATTTT
TRBJ2-1	NA	NA	TRBV9	CASSVAPTRRGHNEQFF	TGTGCCAGCAGCGTGGCCCCGACTAGACGAGGTCACAATGAGCAGTTCTTC
TRBJ2-1	NA	TRBD2	TRBV3-1/TRBV3-2	CASSWTSGDNEQFF	TGTGCCAGCAGCTGGACTAGCGGAGACAATGAGCAGTTCTTC